Sequencing of this T cell receptor (beta chain) was carried out in a study of cytomegalovirus exposure and HLA in healthy donors. Study background: The 95 to 150 validation repertoires, a later analysis reported, used the same platform as the 666 first-cohort repertoires. General study findings and limits: Most TCR sequences were seen very rarely across donors, but some public TCRs occurred in many. Published work reported that the classifier diagnosed cytomegalovirus status with high specificity and sensitivity. Investigators reported 150 to 200 TCR beta chains as tied to cytomegalovirus.

The germline CDR1 and CDR2 sequences are LNHDA and SQIVND (reference sequence). The CDR3 sequence is 15 residues long. Trimming removed 6 bases at V and 5 bases at J, with 19 bases between. A remark on this clone: The antigen is unknown.

Generated by immunoSEQ multiplex PCR, the TCRdb table keeps only in-frame clones and is missing some. The repertoire holds some 140,000 clones, with approximately 87% as singletons. This chain connects TRBV19 to TRBJ1-2; D call uncertain. This clonotype was obtained from a man aged 18 to 30 in good health and CMV-seronegative. The specimen was PBMCs. The CDR3 spells CASSTPLGVPYGYTF. CDR3 coding DNA: TGTGCCAGTAGCACCCCTCTGGGCGTGCCATATGGCTACACCTTC.